The 4 T cell receptor beta chains given below trace back to one sample, sequenced in a study of blood T cell repertoires in COVID-19. The repertoire was sequenced with immunoSEQ multiplex PCR; TCRdb's copy has only in-frame clones and lacks some. Among about 140,000 clones listed, 81% were seen once. Material for sequencing was peripheral blood. The source is a human donor in a cohort sampled during active COVID-19.

The chain combines TRBV23-1 with TRBJ2-7; a weak D match, TRBD1 (6 bases). TRBV23-1 is recorded as an ORF, its role being uncertain. V lost 3 bases to trimming and J lost 3 bases, with 12 bases between them. CDR3 length: 14 amino acids. CDR3 bases: TGCGCCAGCAGTCACACGGACAGAGTCTACGAGCAGTACTTC. Residues: CASSHTDRVYEQYF.

J is TRBJ1-6 and V is TRBV9, with 9 positions matching TRBD1. CDR1 SGDLS and CDR2 YYNGEE come from the germline V gene. CDR3 length equals 14 residues. With 4 bases clipped from V and 8 bases from J, the junction kept 4 bases outside the gene matches. The CDR3 here is CASSSRDRDSPLHF. CDR3 bases: TGTGCCAGCAGCTCCAGGGACAGGGATTCACCCCTCCACTTT.

This clone was counted once. The chain uses TRBV27 and TRBJ2-5; D is perhaps TRBD2 (5 bases). V lost 0 bases and J 5 bases, leaving 13 bases between the germline ends. Germline V gene data show CDR1 as MNHEY and CDR2 as SMNVEV (reference sequence). This CDR3 comprises 15 residues. The DNA of the CDR3 is TGTGCCAGCAGTTTATCTTTAGCGCTCCGGGAGACCCAGTACTTC. This codes for CASSLSLALRETQYF.

V and J are TRBV5-1 and TRBJ2-3; 8 nucleotides agree with TRBD2. Per the germline V gene, CDR1 is SGHRS and CDR2 is YFSETQ. The CDR3 runs 16 residues. V lost 0 bases, J lost 6 bases, and 9 bases stayed unmatched. CDR3 sequence: CASSLGPGGTRDTQYF. The CDR3 DNA follows: TGCGCCAGCAGCTTGGGTCCGGGAGGGACAAGGGATACGCAGTATTTT.